This TCR beta chain was identified in a study of response to subunit inactivated influenza vaccine (dated by TCRdb to the late 2010s). Study-wide context: Deep quantitative profiling of the T cell receptor repertoire was used in the study to follow responses to a trivalent subunit inactivated influenza vaccine.

From its cysteine to its phenylalanine, the CDR3 spans 13 amino acids. Only the CDR3 portion is preserved as DNA: 39 bases, with reading frame beginning at the first base. The germline V gene provides CDR1 MGHDK and CDR2 SYGVNS. A distance of 6 bases separates the germline ends of V and J, which lose 0 bases and 3 bases respectively. This clonotype was observed a handful of times. Its target antigen remains unknown. Qualities for individual bases were not recorded, and no much larger clone is one base off. Libraries were prepared through RT-PCR. The instrument given in TCRdb is Illumina HiSeq 2500. TCRdb cleaned the public reads at Q25 with fastp, built clones with MiXCR and kept in-frame beta chains. A single entry per CDR3 protein holds the most common genes and DNA from its merged rows. Counted in this sample were approximately 700,000 distinct CDR3 sequences; 15% to 19% of them appeared once. Of the sample, roughly 12% is held by the ten largest clones.

On the study overall, not on this receptor specifically: It was suggested by the authors that each seasonal influenza vaccination may recruit only a limited number of new T cells.

The TCR was taken from a man aged 45-65 years who received an inactivated influenza vaccine. Donor details come from another sample of the same person, matched by shared clones. The chain is made from TRBV25-1 and TRBJ2-7, with no confidently assigned D gene. This specimen was PBMCs from blood, taken roughly 13 days after vaccination. The bases read TGTGCCAGCAGTGAATACTCGTACTACGAGCAGTACTTC. This gives the protein CASSEYSYYEQYF.